The 16 T cell receptor beta chains reported below all come from one sample, sequenced in a study of blood T cell repertoires in COVID-19. Produced via immunoSEQ multiplex PCR; TCRdb's table is partial and in-frame only. The sample contains 150,000 or so clones, about 79% of which appear only once. The specimen was PBMCs or T cells enriched from blood (not recorded which). These receptors all come from a man between 50 and 59 years old who had recovered from COVID-19.

This chain links TRBV9 with TRBJ2-1; D remains unclear. This CDR3 comprises 13 residues. CDR1 and CDR2 from the germline V gene are SGDLS and YYNGEE. V lost 6 bases, J lost 1 base, and 8 bases lay in between. The CDR3 loop is CASNSVSYNEQFF. The CDR3 nucleotides are TGTGCCAGCAACAGTGTGTCCTACAATGAGCAGTTCTTC.

The rearrangement joins TRBV5-4 to TRBJ2-7, with D tentatively TRBD2 (5 bases). The V gene's germline CDR1 is SGHNT and CDR2 YYREEE (reference sequence). Trimming stripped 0 bases from V and 0 bases from J, with 10 bases between. This CDR3 has 15 amino acids. Here the CDR3 DNA reads TGTGCCAGCAGCTTGGCATCTGGGAGCTCCTACGAGCAGTACTTC. Translation gives CASSLASGSSYEQYF.

The chain carries TRBV19 and TRBJ2-1, with 9 bases lining up with TRBD1. Per the germline V gene, CDR1 is LNHDA and CDR2 is SQIVND (reference sequence). This CDR3 is 15 amino acids long. The junction had 6 bases not matched to a gene; V was cut back by 7 bases and J by 2 bases. CDR3 nucleotide sequence: TGTGCCAGTACCGCGGGACAGGGTACCTACAATGAGCAGTTCTTC. Its translation: CASTAGQGTYNEQFF. Using reference TRBV19 and TRBJ2-1 for the parts outside the CDR3, the full variable domain is DGGITQSPKYLFRKEGQNVTLSCEQNLNHDAMYWYRQDPGQGLRLIYYSQIVNDFQKGDIAEGYSVSREKKESFPLTVTSAQKNPTAFYLCASTAGQGTYNEQFFGPGTRLTVL.

The chain combines TRBV18 with TRBJ2-1; 11 bases line up with TRBD2. Germline V CDR1 and CDR2: KGHSH, LQKENI. J lost 3 bases, V lost 2 bases, and 9 bases had no gene match. The length of the CDR3 is 18 residues. CDR3 loop: CASSPSLAGGLNYNEQFF. The CDR3 nucleotides are TGTGCCAGCTCACCATCCCTAGCGGGGGGTCTTAACTACAATGAGCAGTTCTTC.

This chain links TRBV28 with TRBJ1-6; 11 nucleotides line up with TRBD1. V was pared by 5 bases and J by 10 bases, with 4 bases of the junction left unmatched. This CDR3 is 14 amino acids long. CDR1 is MDHEN and CDR2 is SYDVKM in the germline V gene. CDR3 in amino acids: CASSLDRGQSPLHF. DNA of the CDR3: TGTGCCAGCAGTCTGGACAGGGGGCAATCACCCCTCCACTTT.

This chain links TRBV24-1 with TRBJ2-1, with 7 bases lining up with TRBD1. The germline CDR1 and CDR2 sequences are KGHDR and SFDVKD. Unmatched junction bases numbered 4, after V lost 6 bases and J lost 0 bases. This CDR3 region has 15 residues. CDR3 loop: CATSKGQSSYNEQFF. DNA of the CDR3: TGTGCCACCAGTAAGGGACAGAGCTCCTACAATGAGCAGTTCTTC.

The chain joins TRBV5-1 to TRBJ2-1; maybe TRBD1 (7 bases). Trimming left V 1 base short and J 7 bases short, with 15 bases between. Germline loops: CDR1 SGHRS, CDR2 YFSETQ. This CDR3 has 15 amino acids. In DNA, the CDR3 is TGCGCCAGCAGCTTGTGGGCAGGGGGAGGTAATGAGCAGTTCTTC. It yields the protein CASSLWAGGGNEQFF. Complete variable domain (other parts from reference TRBV5-1 and TRBJ2-1): KAGVTQTPRYLIKTRGQQVTLSCSPISGHRSVSWYQQTPGQGLQFLFEYFSETQRNKGNFPGRFSGRQFSNSRSEMNVSTLELGDSALYLCASSLWAGGGNEQFFGPGTRLTVL.

This clone was observed many times. The chain links TRBV11-2 to TRBJ1-3, with D unclear. V lost 0 bases to trimming and J lost 1 base, with 7 bases between them. The CDR3 runs 15 residues. Germline loops: CDR1 SGHAT, CDR2 FQNNGV. CDR3 DNA: TGTGCCAGCAGCTTAGATGGCAGATCTGGAAACACCATATATTTT. Translation: CASSLDGRSGNTIYF.

J is TRBJ2-5 and V is TRBV5-4, with 8 positions matching TRBD1. This CDR3 has 14 residues. V shed 7 bases and J 5 bases; nucleotides not matched to a gene: 10. The germline CDR1 and CDR2 sequences are SGHNT and YYREEE (reference sequence). The CDR3 sequence: CASGDQGAKETQYF. The CDR3 nucleotides read TGTGCCAGCGGCGATCAGGGGGCCAAGGAGACCCAGTACTTC. The full variable domain, with the rest looked up from reference TRBV5-4 and TRBJ2-5, is ETGVTQSPTHLIKTRGQQVTLRCSSQSGHNTVSWYQQALGQGPQFIFQYYREEENGRGNFPPRFSGLQFPNYSSELNVNALELDDSALYLCASGDQGAKETQYFGPGTRLLVL.

This rearrangement joins TRBV27 to TRBJ1-1, with a tentative D call TRBD1 (6 bases). V was cut by 3 bases and J by 6 bases, with 17 bases left in between. Germline V gene sequence: CDR1 MNHEY, CDR2 SMNVEV (reference sequence). The CDR3 is made up of 15 amino acids. The CDR3 nucleotides are TGTGCCAGCAGTTTCTACGGGGGGGCCGGCCCTGAAGCTTTCTTT. Protein: CASSFYGGAGPEAFF.

This clone appeared once. The J gene is TRBJ2-7, the V gene TRBV7-3; 7 bases align to TRBD1. This CDR3 region has 16 residues. Germline CDR1 is SGHTA and CDR2 is FQGTGA. J was trimmed by 0 bases and V by 4 bases; bases with no gene match: 9. The CDR3 region is CASSSHRGFSSYEQYF. The CDR3 DNA sequence: TGTGCCAGCAGCTCCCACAGGGGCTTTAGCTCCTACGAGCAGTACTTC.

The rearrangement joins TRBV2 to TRBJ1-2, with D perhaps matching TRBD1 (6 bases). V gave up 1 base and J gave up 8 bases, with 17 bases separating them. The CDR3 is 15 amino acids. Germline V gene data show CDR1 as SNHLY and CDR2 as FYNNEI. In DNA form, the CDR3 reads TGTGCCAGCAGTGAAGTAATCCCAGGGGCTAACGGCTACACCTTC. The encoded protein is CASSEVIPGANGYTF.

This rearrangement joins TRBV5-4 to TRBJ2-1; TRBD1 matches 11 bases. Per the germline V gene, CDR1 is SGHNT and CDR2 is YYREEE (reference sequence). V lost 0 bases and J lost 6; bases outside the gene matches: 2. The CDR3 consists of 15 residues. The CDR3 DNA sequence: TGTGCCAGCAGCTTGGCCGGACAGGGGGCCAATGAGCAGTTCTTC. It translates to CASSLAGQGANEQFF.

The chain joins TRBV7-2 to TRBJ2-5, with D perhaps TRBD1 (6 bases). From germline, CDR1 is SGHTA and CDR2 FQGNSA. Trimming removed 5 bases from V and 0 bases from J, with 10 bases in between. CDR3 length equals 14 residues. CDR3 region: CASSQGQHQETQYF. The CDR3 DNA reads TGTGCCAGCAGCCAAGGACAGCACCAAGAGACCCAGTACTTC.

V gene TRBV5-6 combines with J gene TRBJ1-1; 7 positions match TRBD1. This CDR3 comprises 19 residues. Germline trimming cut 5 bases from V and 0 bases from J; bases unmatched to any gene: 19. Germline V gene sequence: CDR1 SGHDT, CDR2 YYEEEE. CDR3: CASSAATGISRVMNTEAFF. The CDR3 DNA follows: TGTGCCAGCAGTGCCGCGACAGGGATCTCTCGGGTTATGAACACTGAAGCTTTCTTT.

The genes are TRBV4-3 and TRBJ2-2, with D unclear. Per the germline V gene, CDR1 is LGHNA and CDR2 is YSLEER. V was trimmed by 0 bases and J by 6 bases, leaving 8 bases between them. The CDR3 contains 14 residues. The CDR3 spells CASSQETAPGELFF. The CDR3 region has the DNA TGCGCCAGCAGCCAAGAAACTGCCCCCGGGGAGCTGTTTTTT.